A selection of T cell receptor beta chains follows, all from one sample in a study of cytomegalovirus exposure and HLA in healthy donors. TCRdb's copy holds only in-frame clones and misses some; the assay was immunoSEQ multiplex PCR. The sample yields 150,000 to 200,000 clones, about 82% seen once. Sequenced material: PBMCs. The receptors here all came from a man younger than 35 in good health and CMV-seronegative. Both conserved end residues are part of each CDR3. The D gene is left open where the match is weak. Rows may omit the clone size; those that give it use once, few, many or a size class.

V gene	clone size	D gene	J gene	CDR3 protein	CDR3 DNA
TRBV5-5	.	.	TRBJ1-2	CASSLGAGYGYTF	TGTGCCAGCAGCCTCGGAGCCGGCTATGGCTACACCTTC
TRBV18	.	.	TRBJ1-1	CASSEALNTEAFF	TGTGCCAGCTCAGAAGCTCTGAACACTGAAGCTTTCTTT
TRBV14	once	.	TRBJ2-6	CASDAGANVLTF	TGTGCCAGCGATGCGGGGGCCAACGTCCTGACTTTC
TRBV5-1	.	TRBD2	TRBJ2-1	CASSLDGAGEYVEQFF	TGCGCCAGCAGCTTGGACGGGGCGGGAGAATACGTTGAGCAGTTCTTC
TRBV11-2	.	TRBD2	TRBJ2-3	CASSLGGMRDTQYF	TGTGCCAGCAGCCTCGGGGGGATGAGAGATACGCAGTATTTT
TRBV4-1	few	TRBD1	TRBJ1-2	CASSQGDRGDGYTF	TGCGCCAGCAGCCAAGGAGACAGGGGAGATGGCTACACCTTC
TRBV5-4	few	TRBD1	TRBJ1-1	CASSLGQGRAEAFF	TGTGCCAGCAGCTTGGGACAGGGAAGGGCTGAAGCTTTCTTT
TRBV5-1	.	TRBD2	TRBJ2-5	CASSLGGGETQYF	TGCGCCAGCAGCTTGGGCGGGGGAGAGACCCAGTACTTC
TRBV7-3	.	.	TRBJ1-6	CASSLRPFGSPLHF	TGTGCCAGCAGCTTAAGGCCATTTGGTTCACCCCTCCACTTT
TRBV5-4	.	.	TRBJ1-2	CASSSLGGSYGYTF	TGTGCCAGCAGCTCCCTGGGGGGGAGCTATGGCTACACCTTC
TRBV7-8	.	.	TRBJ1-1	CASSLVNGGTEAFF	TGTGCCAGCAGCTTAGTTAACGGGGGGACTGAAGCTTTCTTT
TRBV2	.	.	TRBJ1-2	CASPPRGGYGYTF	TGTGCCAGCCCCCCCCGGGGTGGATATGGCTACACCTTC
TRBV7-9	.	TRBD2	TRBJ2-2	CASSLGLAGVGSGELFF	TGTGCCAGCAGCTTGGGACTAGCGGGAGTCGGGTCCGGGGAGTTGTTTTTT
TRBV7-2	.	TRBD1	TRBJ2-7	CASSSRDRAYEQYF	TGTGCCAGCAGCTCCCGGGACAGAGCCTACGAGCAGTACTTC
TRBV28	.	.	TRBJ1-6	CASGTVRTLPGVSPLHF	TGTGCCAGCGGTACGGTTCGGACCCTCCCCGGGGTGTCACCCCTCCACTTT
TRBV5-1	.	TRBD1	TRBJ2-3	CASDKNPGQFTDTQYF	TGCGCCAGCGACAAAAACCCGGGACAGTTCACAGATACGCAGTATTTT
TRBV7-3	.	.	TRBJ2-5	CASSLGYSGPETQYF	TGTGCCAGCAGCTTAGGGTATAGCGGCCCAGAGACCCAGTACTTC
TRBV7-9	.	TRBD2	TRBJ2-3	CASSQRGGEDTQYF	TGTGCCAGCAGCCAGCGGGGGGGGGAAGATACGCAGTATTTT
TRBV5-4	few	.	TRBJ1-4	CASSILQGGDEKLFF	TGTGCCAGCAGCATCTTACAGGGTGGGGATGAAAAACTGTTTTTT
TRBV7-9	.	TRBD1	TRBJ1-2	CASSGTGPGYTF	TGTGCCAGCAGCGGGACAGGGCCGGGCTACACCTTC
TRBV19	.	TRBD2	TRBJ2-1	CASSIGKGLGFHEQFF	TGTGCCAGTAGTATAGGTAAGGGACTAGGGTTTCATGAGCAGTTCTTC
TRBV6-6	.	TRBD1	TRBJ2-2	CASRGDRAILTGELFF	TGTGCCAGCAGGGGGGACAGGGCTATACTCACCGGGGAGCTGTTTTTT
TRBV30	.	.	TRBJ1-2	CAWRVTGGLDYGYTF	TGTGCCTGGAGGGTGACAGGAGGACTGGACTATGGCTACACCTTC
TRBV30	.	.	TRBJ2-2	CAWSVRRELTGELFF	TGTGCCTGGAGTGTAAGACGGGAGCTTACCGGGGAGCTGTTTTTT
TRBV7-9	.	.	TRBJ1-3	CASSQRWGGNTIYF	TGTGCCAGCAGTCAGCGGTGGGGAGGAAACACCATATATTTT
TRBV6-5	.	TRBD1	TRBJ2-1	CASSYRTGGYEQFF	TGTGCCAGCAGTTACCGGACAGGGGGATATGAGCAGTTCTTC
TRBV5-6	.	.	TRBJ2-5	CASSFVVKETQYF	TGTGCCAGCAGCTTCGTCGTTAAAGAGACCCAGTACTTC
TRBV5-1	.	.	TRBJ2-5	CASSVNPTYQETQYF	TGCGCCAGCAGCGTAAACCCGACATACCAAGAGACCCAGTACTTC
TRBV6-6	many	TRBD1	TRBJ1-1	CASSPPTGRTEAFF	TGTGCCAGCAGTCCCCCGACAGGGCGCACTGAAGCTTTCTTT
TRBV2	once	.	TRBJ2-5	CASSDPGSQETQYF	TGTGCCAGCAGTGACCCGGGATCCCAAGAGACCCAGTACTTC
TRBV10-3	.	.	TRBJ1-2	CAISESSVLTYGYTF	TGTGCCATCAGTGAGTCTTCGGTTCTAACCTATGGCTACACCTTC
TRBV6-1	.	TRBD1	TRBJ2-5	CASGKTGASQETQYF	TGTGCCAGCGGCAAGACAGGGGCCTCCCAAGAGACCCAGTACTTC
TRBV5-4	few	.	TRBJ1-1	CASSSRQKYTEAFF	TGTGCCAGCAGCTCTCGACAAAAATACACTGAAGCTTTCTTT
TRBV28	.	TRBD2	TRBJ2-7	CASNLFGRADEQYF	TGTGCCAGCAATCTCTTCGGGAGGGCCGACGAGCAGTACTTC
TRBV5-8	.	TRBD2	TRBJ2-7	CASSLSSGGAFPYEQYF	TGTGCCAGCAGCTTATCTAGCGGGGGGGCCTTCCCCTACGAGCAGTACTTC
TRBV6-5	.	TRBD1	TRBJ2-7	CASSSLKGGSEQYF	TGTGCCAGCAGTTCTCTAAAAGGGGGCAGCGAGCAGTACTTC
TRBV15	.	.	TRBJ2-1	CATSRADYSYNEQFF	TGTGCCACCAGCAGGGCGGACTACTCCTACAATGAGCAGTTCTTC
TRBV5-1	once	.	TRBJ2-5	CASSLGESPETQYF	TGCGCCAGCAGCTTGGGTGAGTCCCCAGAGACCCAGTACTTC
TRBV7-2	.	.	TRBJ2-1	CASSSAINEQFF	TGTGCCAGCAGCTCAGCCATCAATGAGCAGTTCTTC
TRBV5-1	once	.	TRBJ2-2	CASSPPGLRNTGELFF	TGCGCCAGCAGCCCACCGGGACTCAGGAACACCGGGGAGCTGTTTTTT
TRBV5-1	.	TRBD2	TRBJ2-1	CASSLAGVGNEQFF	TGCGCCAGCAGCTTAGCGGGAGTGGGTAATGAGCAGTTCTTC
TRBV5-4	.	.	TRBJ1-6	CASSYEWNSPLHF	TGTGCCAGCAGTTATGAGTGGAATTCACCCCTCCACTTT
TRBV6-5	.	.	TRBJ1-4	CASSEGRGREKLFF	TGTGCCAGCAGTGAAGGCAGGGGTAGAGAAAAACTGTTTTTT
TRBV5-1	.	TRBD2	TRBJ2-1	CASSLSSGRVNSYNEQFF	TGCGCCAGCAGCTTGTCTAGCGGGAGGGTAAACTCCTACAATGAGCAGTTCTTC
TRBV15	.	TRBD2	TRBJ2-7	CATSRGRAGSYEQYF	TGTGCCACCAGCAGGGGGAGGGCGGGTTCCTACGAGCAGTACTTC
TRBV5-1	few	.	TRBJ1-3	CASSLGTEGNTIYF	TGCGCCAGCAGCTTGGGCACCGAGGGAAACACCATATATTTT
TRBV7-9	.	.	TRBJ2-1	CASSPVFF	TGTGCCAGCAGCCCTGTGTTCTTC
TRBV27	.	TRBD1	TRBJ2-7	CASSFGTGSYEQYF	TGTGCCAGCAGTTTTGGGACAGGGAGTTACGAGCAGTACTTC
TRBV6-5	once	TRBD1	TRBJ1-1	CASGRDQGAGAFF	TGTGCCAGCGGGCGGGATCAGGGGGCGGGGGCTTTCTTT